A selection of T cell receptor beta chains follows, all from one sample in a study of T cell responses to AZD1222 COVID-19 vaccine. Some clones are missing from TCRdb's copy, which holds only in-frame ones; the method was immunoSEQ multiplex PCR. The data contain about 120,000 clones, about 90% of them singletons. Sample: peripheral blood, taken on day 0 of AZD1222 vaccination. The receptors were gathered from an adult in good health. CDR3s include the opening cysteine and the closing phenylalanine or tryptophan. Fields, in order: CDR3 DNA, CDR3 protein, J gene, clone size, V gene, D gene. D genes are given only for firm matches. Rows give clone size only sometimes, using once, few, many, or a class for an expanded clone.

TGTGCCAGTAGTCCCCCCCAAGGGGCCGCCGCCAATGAGCAGTTCTTC CASSPPQGAAANEQFF TRBJ2-1 once TRBV19 -
TGTGCCAGCACAGGGGAGGGTAACACCGGGGAGCTGTTTTTT CASTGEGNTGELFF TRBJ2-2 - TRBV19 -
TGTGCCAGCAGCTTGGCGAGCGGGGGGGATGAAGATACGCAGTATTTT CASSLASGGDEDTQYF TRBJ2-3 - TRBV5-8 TRBD2
TGTGCCAGCAGCCTCTCGGATCAGCCCCAGCATTTT CASSLSDQPQHF TRBJ1-5 - TRBV28 -
TGTGCCAGCAGTTCCTCTTCGGGACAGTTGCTCAATGAGCAGTTCTTC CASSSSSGQLLNEQFF TRBJ2-1 - TRBV27 TRBD1
TGCGCCAGCAGCCAACCCCCGGCAGGAACCTCACCCCTCCACTTT CASSQPPAGTSPLHF TRBJ1-6 - TRBV4-1 -
TGTGCCAGCAGCTTCATCCAAGTCGGGCCCCTTAACTATGGCTACACCTTC CASSFIQVGPLNYGYTF TRBJ1-2 - TRBV7-2 -
TGTGCCAGCAGTTACCTCGGTGGACGGAACACTGAAGCTTTCTTT CASSYLGGRNTEAFF TRBJ1-1 - TRBV6-5 -
TGCGCCAGCAGCCAAGGCGTCCGGCAGCCCCAGCATTTT CASSQGVRQPQHF TRBJ1-5 - TRBV4-3 -
TGTGCCAGCAGTTACGGGCGGATCCAAGAGACCCAGTACTTC CASSYGRIQETQYF TRBJ2-5 - TRBV6-5 -
TGCGCCAGCAGCCAAGCGACTAGCGGGGCCGAGACCCAGTACTTC CASSQATSGAETQYF TRBJ2-5 - TRBV4-1 TRBD2
TGTGCCAGCAGCTTAGAGGGCCACGAGCAGTACTTC CASSLEGHEQYF TRBJ2-7 - TRBV11-2 -
TGTGCCAGCAGCCAAGGGACCGCACAATTCACTGAAGCTTTCTTT CASSQGTAQFTEAFF TRBJ1-1 - TRBV14 -
TGTGCCAGCAGTTACTCAGGACTCTTCTACGAGCAGTACTTC CASSYSGLFYEQYF TRBJ2-7 - TRBV6-2/TRBV6-3 -
TGTGCCAGCAGTTTACTACCTTTGGTCACAGATACGCAGTATTTT CASSLLPLVTDTQYF TRBJ2-3 - TRBV27 -
TGTGCCAGCCTATATAGCGGGGGCCAGGGGGATACGCAGTATTTT CASLYSGGQGDTQYF TRBJ2-3 few TRBV2 TRBD2
TGCAGCGGGTGGGTTGGGGGCACTGAAGCTTTCTTT CSGWVGGTEAFF TRBJ1-1 - TRBV29-1 -
TGTGCCAGCAGCCAAGACACTGAAGCTTTCTTT CASSQDTEAFF TRBJ1-1 - TRBV3-1/TRBV3-2 -
TGTGCCAGTAGTATTGACCTCACCGGGGAGCTGTTTTTT CASSIDLTGELFF TRBJ2-2 - TRBV19 -
TGTGCCAGCAGCTTGCAGCGGGGGGACACCGGGGAGCTGTTTTTT CASSLQRGDTGELFF TRBJ2-2 - TRBV5-6 TRBD2
TGTGCCAGCAGCCGAAGACGGACAGGCAAAGCCTCTGGGGCCAACGTCCTGACTTTC CASSRRRTGKASGANVLTF TRBJ2-6 - TRBV5-6 TRBD1
TGCAGCGTGGCCGATCCGACTAGCGGGGGGTTTAATGAGCAGTTCTTC CSVADPTSGGFNEQFF TRBJ2-1 - TRBV29-1 TRBD2
TGCGCCAGCAGCCAGTGGGGTAGCAATCAGCCCCAGCATTTT CASSQWGSNQPQHF TRBJ1-5 - TRBV5-1 -
TGTGCCAGCAGCTCATTCGGGACTAGCGGGTTTGAGCAGTTCTTC CASSSFGTSGFEQFF TRBJ2-1 - TRBV7-9 TRBD2
TGTGCCACCAGCCTCCGCGTGGGCCGGGACGAGCAGTACTTC CATSLRVGRDEQYF TRBJ2-7 - TRBV6-5 -
TGTGCCAGCAGTCACGGACAGGGAAGTGAAAAACTGTTTTTT CASSHGQGSEKLFF TRBJ1-4 - TRBV6-6 TRBD1
TGTGCCAGCAGTTACTCGATTAACAGGGGCAATTCACCCCTCCACTTT CASSYSINRGNSPLHF TRBJ1-6 few TRBV6-5 TRBD1
TGTGCCAGTAGCCCGCCCCCGGGACTAGCGGGGGGGGTGCAGTTCTTC CASSPPPGLAGGVQFF TRBJ2-1 - TRBV19 TRBD2
TGTGCCAGCAGTCAAACTGAGCCCCAGCATTTT CASSQTEPQHF TRBJ1-5 once TRBV6-6 -
TGTGCCAGCAGCTCTTATGTCCAGGGAGGGACTGAAGCTTTCTTT CASSSYVQGGTEAFF TRBJ1-1 - TRBV7-2 -
TGTGCCAGCAGCCAAGTGTCTAGCGGGAGACTTGGGAATGAGCAGTTCTTC CASSQVSSGRLGNEQFF TRBJ2-1 - TRBV4-2 TRBD2
TGTGCCAGCAGCTCCCGGACAGGGGAGAGTGGCTACACCTTC CASSSRTGESGYTF TRBJ1-2 - TRBV7-8 TRBD1
TGTGCCAGCAGTGAAGGGACAGGGGGTTTCTATGGCTACACCTTC CASSEGTGGFYGYTF TRBJ1-2 - TRBV25-1 TRBD1
TGTGCCATCAGTGGGTCGCGCTTTGGGGTGGATAATGAAAAACTGTTTTTT CAISGSRFGVDNEKLFF TRBJ1-4 - TRBV10-3 -
TGCGCCAGCAGCCCAGCGCGACAAGAGACCCAGTACTTC CASSPARQETQYF TRBJ2-5 - TRBV4-1 -
TGTGCCACCCAGGTAGGGAGCGGGGGGCCTCAAGAGACCCAGTACTTC CATQVGSGGPQETQYF TRBJ2-5 few TRBV3-1/TRBV3-2 TRBD2
TGTGCCAGCAGCTTGACCGCAGATACGCAGTATTTT CASSLTADTQYF TRBJ2-3 - TRBV5-6 -
TGTGCCAGCAGCGTGGAGGTGAACATGAACACTGAAGCTTTCTTT CASSVEVNMNTEAFF TRBJ1-1 - TRBV9 -
TGCGCCAGCAGCCAAGGGCGCGGGGGGGCTTGGGAGCAGTTCTTC CASSQGRGGAWEQFF TRBJ2-1 - TRBV4-3 TRBD2
TGCGCCAGCTTCGACGGACAAGAGACCCAGTACTTC CASFDGQETQYF TRBJ2-5 - TRBV5-1 -
TGTGCCAGCAGTGAAGGCTATAATGAGCAGTTCTTC CASSEGYNEQFF TRBJ2-1 - TRBV2 -
TGTGCCAGCAGCCCGGACAGGGCAATCGGGCAGCCCCAGCATTTT CASSPDRAIGQPQHF TRBJ1-5 - TRBV27 TRBD1
TGTGCCGGTGGCGGGGACGGGTATGGCTACACCTTC CAGGGDGYGYTF TRBJ1-2 - TRBV5-4 -
TGTGCCAGCAGTGCAAGCGGGAGGAACACCGGGGAGCTGTTTTTT CASSASGRNTGELFF TRBJ2-2 - TRBV27 TRBD2
TGTGCCAGCAGCCCAAACCCTAGCGGGAGGAGGTACGAGCAGTACTTC CASSPNPSGRRYEQYF TRBJ2-7 - TRBV7-8 TRBD2
TGCGCCAGCAGCCAAGCGCTAACAGTAGCGGGGGGGCGCGAGCAGTACTTC CASSQALTVAGGREQYF TRBJ2-7 - TRBV4-3 TRBD2
TGTGCCAGCAGCTCCCCTCTGACAGGGGGCTATGGCTACACCTTC CASSSPLTGGYGYTF TRBJ1-2 - TRBV11-2 TRBD1
TGTGCCAGCAGTTATCCTGGGAGGTCCTACGAGCAGTACTTC CASSYPGRSYEQYF TRBJ2-7 - TRBV6-2/TRBV6-3 -
TGTGCCAGCAGCCCTCGACGCCTCGGGACACCTAAGGGGGACACCATATATTTT CASSPRRLGTPKGDTIYF TRBJ1-3 once TRBV7-2 -
TGTGCCAGCAGCTCTCTGCGGGGGGGGGACAATGAGCAGTTCTTC CASSSLRGGDNEQFF TRBJ2-1 - TRBV7-9 TRBD2
TGTGCCAGCAGCTTAGCCCGGACAGGGGGCCCCTACGAGCAGTACTTC CASSLARTGGPYEQYF TRBJ2-7 - TRBV7-9 TRBD1
TGTGCCAGCAGTGACCCAGGGGACTATGGCTACACCTTC CASSDPGDYGYTF TRBJ1-2 - TRBV6-1 -